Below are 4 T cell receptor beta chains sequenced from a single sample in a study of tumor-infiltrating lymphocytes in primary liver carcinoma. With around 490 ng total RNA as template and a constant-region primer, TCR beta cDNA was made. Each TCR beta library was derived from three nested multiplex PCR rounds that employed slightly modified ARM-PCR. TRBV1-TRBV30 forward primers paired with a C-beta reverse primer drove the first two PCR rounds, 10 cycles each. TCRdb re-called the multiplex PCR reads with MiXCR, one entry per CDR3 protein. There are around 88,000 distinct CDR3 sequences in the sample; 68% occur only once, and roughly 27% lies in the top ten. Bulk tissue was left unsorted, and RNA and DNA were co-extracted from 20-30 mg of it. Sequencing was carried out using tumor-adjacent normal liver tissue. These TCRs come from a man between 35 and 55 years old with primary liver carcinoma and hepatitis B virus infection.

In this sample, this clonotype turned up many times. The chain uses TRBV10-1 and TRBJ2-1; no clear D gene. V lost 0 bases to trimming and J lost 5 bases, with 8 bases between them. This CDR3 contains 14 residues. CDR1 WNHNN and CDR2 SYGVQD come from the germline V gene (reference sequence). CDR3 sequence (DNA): TGCGCCAGCAGTGAGTCACATCAACACAATGAGCAGTTCTTC. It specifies CASSESHQHNEQFF.

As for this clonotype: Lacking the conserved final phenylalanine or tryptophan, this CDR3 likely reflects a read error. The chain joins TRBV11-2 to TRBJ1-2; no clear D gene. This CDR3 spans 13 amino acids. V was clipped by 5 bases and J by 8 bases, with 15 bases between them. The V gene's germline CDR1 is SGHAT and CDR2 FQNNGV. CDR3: CASSSAEPSGYTS. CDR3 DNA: TGTGCCAGCAGCAGCGCGGAGCCTTCGGGCTACACCTCC.

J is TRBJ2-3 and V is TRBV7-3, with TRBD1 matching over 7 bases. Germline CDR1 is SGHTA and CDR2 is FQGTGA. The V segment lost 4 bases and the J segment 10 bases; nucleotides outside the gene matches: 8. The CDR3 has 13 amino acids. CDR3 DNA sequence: TGTGCCAGCAGCTCAAGAGAGACAGGGTCGCAGTATTTT. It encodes CASSSRETGSQYF.

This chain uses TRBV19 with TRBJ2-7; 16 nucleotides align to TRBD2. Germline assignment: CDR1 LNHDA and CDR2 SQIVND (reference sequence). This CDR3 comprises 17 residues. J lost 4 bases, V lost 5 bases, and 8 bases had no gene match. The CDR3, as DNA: TGTGCCAGTAGTCCGGGGACTAGCGGGAGGGCCCGGTACGAGCAGTACTTC. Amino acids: CASSPGTSGRARYEQYF.